Listed here are 21 T cell receptor beta chains from one sample, sequenced in a study of blood T cell repertoires in COVID-19. Sequencing used immunoSEQ multiplex PCR; TCRdb keeps in-frame clones, though not all of them. This sample carries some 230,000 clones, 80% to 85% of them seen once, and the ten largest clones take less than 9.5%. Sequenced material: peripheral blood. The receptors shown here come from a woman older than 75 with COVID-19, enrolled during active disease.

The rearrangement uses TRBV30 and TRBJ2-7; 14 nucleotides agree with TRBD2. The CDR3 loop spans 16 amino acids. The V gene end was trimmed by 3 bases and the J gene end by 6 bases; junction bases not matched to a gene: 10. Looked up from germline, CDR1 is GTSNPN and CDR2 is SVGIG (reference sequence). Here the CDR3 DNA reads TGTGCCTGGAGGGGGACTAGCGGGAGAAGACGGGCCGAGCAGTACTTC. The encoded protein is CAWRGTSGRRRAEQYF.

This clone appeared a few times. The chain employs TRBV7-3 and TRBJ2-3; TRBD2 matches at 7 bases. V lost 1 base to trimming and J lost 0 bases; unmatched junction nucleotides: 7. The CDR3 is made up of 17 amino acids. The germline CDR1 and CDR2 sequences are SGHTA and FQGTGA. Written as DNA, the CDR3 is TGTGCCAGCAGCTTAAGGAAGGGGCGGGGGAGCACAGATACGCAGTATTTT. Amino acid sequence: CASSLRKGRGSTDTQYF.

This chain links TRBV12-3 or TRBV12-4 with TRBJ2-1, with D uncertain. The CDR3 length is 11 residues. V lost 3 bases and J lost 7, with 4 bases in between. CDR3 in amino acids: CASSLRNEQFF. In DNA, the CDR3 is TGTGCCAGCAGTTTGCGTAATGAGCAGTTCTTC.

The chain employs TRBV10-2 and TRBJ2-4, with unresolved D. The V end was cut by 7 bases, the J end by 1 base, with 8 bases between. This CDR3 region has 13 residues. Germline CDR1 WSHSY, CDR2 SAAADI. In DNA, the CDR3 is TGCGCCAGCACCTCTGAGGCCAAAAACATTCAGTACTTC. It is translated as CASTSEAKNIQYF.

The chain couples TRBV5-1 to TRBJ2-5, with 7 bases matching TRBD1. This CDR3 has 13 residues. J gave up 4 bases and V 1 base, and 1 base lay outside the gene matches. The germline gives CDR1 SGHRS, CDR2 YFSETQ. Here the CDR3 reads CASSLSGGETQYF. CDR3 nucleotide sequence: TGCGCCAGCAGCTTGTCAGGGGGAGAGACCCAGTACTTC.

This clone was observed a handful of times. This chain uses TRBV6-1 with TRBJ1-1; D is possibly TRBD1 (5 bases). CDR3 length: 16 residues. V gave up 1 base and J gave up 5 bases, with 17 bases separating them. Germline loops: CDR1 MNHNS, CDR2 SASEGT. The CDR3 reads CASSEGAGGKLTEAFF. The CDR3 nucleotides read TGTGCCAGCAGTGAAGGAGCCGGGGGGAAACTAACTGAAGCTTTCTTT.

This clone has a single count. The chain is built from TRBV9 and TRBJ1-5, with D possibly TRBD1 on 6 matching bases. V lost 2 bases, J lost 5 bases, and 11 bases lay in between. There are 14 residues in the CDR3. Per germline, CDR1 SGDLS and CDR2 YYNGEE. CDR3 DNA sequence: TGTGCCAGCAGCGTCGGGACATCGGATCAGCCCCAGCATTTT. It codes for CASSVGTSDQPQHF.

The V and J genes are TRBV5-1 and TRBJ1-1, with D perhaps matching TRBD1 (6 bases). V was cut by 4 bases and J by 0 bases, with 13 bases left in between. The CDR3 runs to 15 residues. Germline V gives CDR1 SGHRS, CDR2 YFSETQ. CDR3 in DNA: TGCGCCAGCAGCCCTCGACAGGTAATGAACACTGAAGCTTTCTTT. The encoded protein is CASSPRQVMNTEAFF.

The V call is TRBV6-5, the J call TRBJ1-1; D unclear. V was shortened by 6 bases and J by 0 bases, with 8 bases between the two germline ends. Germline V gene sequence: CDR1 MNHEY, CDR2 SVGAGI. The length of the CDR3 is 13 residues. The CDR3 sequence: CASSRQMNTEAFF. CDR3 coding DNA: TGTGCCAGCAGCCGTCAGATGAACACTGAAGCTTTCTTT.

The genes are TRBV5-1 and TRBJ2-5; 7 nucleotides match TRBD1. V was pared by 2 bases and J by 3 bases, with 7 bases of the junction left unmatched. The CDR3 runs to 15 residues. Germline V CDR1 and CDR2: SGHRS, YFSETQ. The CDR3: CASSLTGQLKETQYF. The CDR3 DNA reads TGCGCCAGCAGCTTAACGGGACAGCTGAAAGAGACCCAGTACTTC.

This chain connects TRBV24-1 to TRBJ2-1; D is possibly TRBD2 (5 bases). This CDR3 region has 14 residues. V was clipped by 0 bases and J by 12 bases, with 14 bases between them. Germline V gene data show CDR1 as KGHDR and CDR2 as SFDVKD. The CDR3 coding sequence is TGTGCCACCAGTGATTTGCGGGCTAGCCAGGTGCAGTTCTTC. The encoded protein is CATSDLRASQVQFF.

This chain uses TRBV19 with TRBJ2-3; 11 bases are shared with TRBD1. The CDR3 covers 16 residues. From germline, CDR1 is LNHDA and CDR2 SQIVND (reference sequence). Unmatched junction bases numbered 7, after V lost 3 bases and J lost 5 bases. The DNA of the CDR3 is TGTGCCAGTAGTATGGGCGGGACAGGGGGTAAAGATACGCAGTATTTT. Translated: CASSMGGTGGKDTQYF. Variable domain in full (rest from reference TRBV19 and TRBJ2-3): DGGITQSPKYLFRKEGQNVTLSCEQNLNHDAMYWYRQDPGQGLRLIYYSQIVNDFQKGDIAEGYSVSREKKESFPLTVTSAQKNPTAFYLCASSMGGTGGKDTQYFGPGTRLTVL.

This chain uses TRBV10-3 with TRBJ2-3, with TRBD2 matching over 9 bases. Germline V gives CDR1 ENHRY, CDR2 SYGVKD. The J segment lost 2 bases and the V segment lost 1 base, leaving 4 bases of the junction unmatched. The CDR3 contains 16 residues. CDR3 sequence (DNA): TGTGCCATCAGTGAGTTTTCTAGCGGGGACACAGATACGCAGTATTTT. Its translation is CAISEFSSGDTDTQYF.

V and J are TRBV29-1 and TRBJ2-2, with 14 bases matching TRBD2. The V gene end was trimmed by 4 bases and the J gene end by 0 bases; junction bases not matched to a gene: 4. CDR1 SQVTM and CDR2 ANQGSEA come from the germline V gene. This CDR3 spans 17 amino acids. CDR3 DNA: TGCAGCGTTGGAGGACTAGCGGGAGGAACGAACACCGGGGAGCTGTTTTTT. Protein sequence: CSVGGLAGGTNTGELFF.

This chain connects TRBV7-5 to TRBJ2-7; TRBD1 is the table's D call, not checked against the DNA. TRBV7-5 is labeled a pseudogene. CDR3 length equals 14 residues. CDR3 nucleotide sequence: TGTGCCAGAAGCTTAAGAGGGGGCATTTACGAGCAGTACTTC. Amino acids: CARSLRGGIYEQYF.

The chain joins TRBV9 to TRBJ2-1, with 11 bases identical to TRBD2. Trimming cost V 0 bases and J 15 bases; bases outside gene matches: 11. CDR1 and CDR2 from the germline V gene are SGDLS and YYNGEE. CDR3 length: 15 amino acids. The chain's CDR3 is CASSVATSGSSLRFF. CDR3 sequence (DNA): TGTGCCAGCAGCGTAGCAACTAGCGGGAGTTCACTACGGTTCTTC.

V gene TRBV6-6 combines with J gene TRBJ2-2; D is perhaps TRBD1 (5 bases). CDR1 MNHNY and CDR2 SVGAGI come from the germline V gene (reference sequence). V gave up 2 bases and J gave up 5 bases, with 12 bases separating them. The CDR3 has 15 amino acids. CDR3 in DNA: TGTGCCAGCAGTTACCTGACAGCCGATACCGGGGAGCTGTTTTTT. The encoded protein is CASSYLTADTGELFF.

The chain links TRBV6-2 or TRBV6-3 to TRBJ2-4; D remains unclear. The CDR3 totals 15 residues. CDR1 and CDR2 (germline): MNHEY, SVGEGT. V dropped 0 bases and J dropped 4 bases, with 10 bases sitting between them. For the CDR3, the DNA is TGTGCCAGCAGTTACTCGACAAGCCCGAAAAACATTCAGTACTTC. Amino acids: CASSYSTSPKNIQYF.

CDR3 protein: CASNSGVNQPQHF. DNA for the CDR3: TGTGCCAGCAATTCAGGGGTCAATCAGCCCCAGCATTTT. The chain combines TRBV6-5 with TRBJ1-5, with a possible D match to TRBD1 (6 bases). Trimming removed 7 bases from V and 3 bases from J, with 10 bases in between. Germline CDR1 and CDR2: MNHEY and SVGAGI. The CDR3 length is 13 residues.

This chain links TRBV14 with TRBJ2-3; D call uncertain. There are 15 residues in the CDR3. Germline V CDR1 and CDR2: SGHDN, FVKESK. V lost 1 base and J lost 6, with 14 bases in between. In nucleotides, the CDR3 is TGTGCCAGCAGCCAAGTACAGCCCCTCTTGGATACGCAGTATTTT. Residues: CASSQVQPLLDTQYF.

The rearrangement uses TRBV4-1 and TRBJ1-2; perhaps TRBD1 as D (6 bases). From germline, CDR1 is MGHRA and CDR2 YSYEKL. V shed 5 bases and J shed 3 bases, with 13 bases lying between them. The CDR3 has 14 residues. CDR3 amino acids: CASSGRTGYYGYTF. CDR3 nucleotides: TGCGCCAGCAGCGGTCGAACAGGGTACTATGGCTACACCTTC.